Below are 5 T cell receptor beta chains sequenced from a single sample in a study of T-cell memory formation after mild COVID-19. TCRdb reanalysed the 5' RACE reads using MiXCR and keeps one entry per CDR3 protein. The sample contains almost 250,000 distinct CDR3 sequences, roughly 15% of which appear only once. The sample consisted of PBMCs or a T cell subset sorted from them (not recorded which). These receptors were obtained from an adult woman who had mild COVID-19 (a few samples of this study predate the infection). Cell type and time point are not known.

This clonotype was observed a single time. The V and J genes are TRBV7-9 and TRBJ1-5, with a tentative D call TRBD1 (6 bases). The CDR3 loop spans 14 amino acids. Germline CDR1 reads SEHNR; CDR2 reads FQNEAQ (reference sequence). V was shortened by 4 bases and J by 5 bases, with 12 bases between the two germline ends. CDR3 DNA: TGTGCCAGCAGCTCCTGGGACACTGATCAGCCCCAGCATTTT. Its translation is CASSSWDTDQPQHF. The variable domain in full, with the rest retrieved from reference TRBV7-9 and TRBJ1-5, is DTGVSQNPRHKITKRGQNVTFRCDPISEHNRLYWYRQTLGQGPEFLTYFQNEAQLEKSRLLSDRFSAERPKGSFSTLEIQRTEQGDSAMYLCASSSWDTDQPQHFGDGTRLSIL.

This clonotype was seen once. The chain is built from TRBV4-1 and TRBJ2-3; 12 bases agree with TRBD2. The trim removed 2 bases at V and 2 bases at J, leaving 2 bases unmatched. This CDR3 is 16 amino acids long. Germline CDR1 reads MGHRA; CDR2 reads YSYEKL. For the CDR3, the DNA is TGCGCCAGCAGCCAACGACTAGCGGGGGACACAGATACGCAGTATTTT. This codes for CASSQRLAGDTDTQYF.

Only a few counts were recorded for this clonotype. V is TRBV29-1 and J is TRBJ2-2; tentative D call: TRBD2 (6 bases). CDR1 is SQVTM, CDR2 ANQGSEA, per germline. The CDR3 runs to 14 residues. V lost 5 bases, J lost 2 bases, and 12 bases lay in between. The CDR3 DNA follows: TGCAGCGTTCTTTCGGGAGTAAACACCGGGGAGCTGTTTTTT. Protein: CSVLSGVNTGELFF.

The chain recombines TRBV29-1 with TRBJ2-5; 8 positions agree with TRBD2. Germline lookup yields CDR1 SQVTM and CDR2 ANQGSEA. CDR3 size: 14 residues. Trimming took 5 bases from V and 4 from J; bases not matched to a gene: 9. CDR3 in DNA: TGCAGCGTTAGCGTCGGGGGGGGCGTAGAGACCCAGTACTTC. This codes for CSVSVGGGVETQYF.

This clonotype was recorded a few times. The chain carries TRBV7-6 and TRBJ2-1; 11 nucleotides align to TRBD2. Looked up from germline, CDR1 is SGHVS and CDR2 is FNYEAQ. This CDR3 has 16 amino acids. The V segment lost 5 bases and the J segment 1 base; nucleotides outside the gene matches: 4. CDR3 sequence reads: CASSKIAGGSYNEQFF. CDR3 nucleotide sequence: TGTGCCAGCAGCAAAATAGCGGGAGGGTCCTACAATGAGCAGTTCTTC.